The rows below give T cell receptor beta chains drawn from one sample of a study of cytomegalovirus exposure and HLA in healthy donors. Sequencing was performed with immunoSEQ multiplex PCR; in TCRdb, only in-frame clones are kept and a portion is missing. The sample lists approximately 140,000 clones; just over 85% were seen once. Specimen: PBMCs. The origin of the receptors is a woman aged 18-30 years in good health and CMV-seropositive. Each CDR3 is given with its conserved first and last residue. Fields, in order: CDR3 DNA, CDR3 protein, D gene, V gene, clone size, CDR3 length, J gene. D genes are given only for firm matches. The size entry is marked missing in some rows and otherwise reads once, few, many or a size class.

TGTGCCACCCAACTGACTAGCGGGGCCACCAGCTCCTACAATGAGCAGTTCTTC CATQLTSGATSSYNEQFF TRBD2 TRBV7-9 - 18 TRBJ2-1
TGTGCCAGCTCACCAGGACTAGCGGGAACTCAGCAGTACTTC CASSPGLAGTQQYF TRBD2 TRBV18 - 14 TRBJ2-7
TGTGCCAGCAGCTCCCCTAGCGGGGGACACACAGATACGCAGTATTTT CASSSPSGGHTDTQYF TRBD2 TRBV5-4 - 16 TRBJ2-3
TGTGCCAGCAGAACAGGGGGCGAAAACTATGGCTACACCTTC CASRTGGENYGYTF TRBD1 TRBV6-5 - 14 TRBJ1-2
TGTGCCAGCAGCCTAGACACCGGGACAGGGGGCTCTAACTATGGCTACACCTTC CASSLDTGTGGSNYGYTF TRBD1 TRBV9 - 18 TRBJ1-2
TGCGCCAGCAGCCTCAGAGGAGCGGCAAGCACAGATACGCAGTATTTT CASSLRGAASTDTQYF - TRBV4-1 - 16 TRBJ2-3
TGTGCCTGGAAGATAGGGGCCAGCAATCAGCCCCAGCATTTT CAWKIGASNQPQHF - TRBV30 - 14 TRBJ1-5
TGTGCCAGCAGTGAATGGGACAGGGGTGGAGTAAACACTGAAGCTTTCTTT CASSEWDRGGVNTEAFF TRBD1 TRBV2 - 17 TRBJ1-1
TGTGCCTGGAGTTTGCTGGCGGGGGGTTCTTATTTT CAWSLLAGGSYF TRBD2 TRBV30 few 12 TRBJ2-3
TGCGCCAGCAGCTCGTCCCGGACAGCGAACACCGGGGAGCTGTTTTTT CASSSSRTANTGELFF - TRBV5-1 - 16 TRBJ2-2
TGCGCCAGCAGCTTCACGGGAGAGACCTACAATGAGCAGTTCTTC CASSFTGETYNEQFF - TRBV5-1 - 15 TRBJ2-1
TGTGCCAGTAGGATTCGTAGCGGGGGGACCACAGATACGCAGTATTTT CASRIRSGGTTDTQYF TRBD2 TRBV19 - 16 TRBJ2-3
TGTGCCAGCAGTGAACAGGGGCAAGGATACTATGGCTACACCTTC CASSEQGQGYYGYTF - TRBV6-1 once 15 TRBJ1-2
TGTGCCAGCGTTCCCGGTGTTTATAGCAATCAGCCCCAGCATTTT CASVPGVYSNQPQHF - TRBV19 - 15 TRBJ1-5
TGTGCCAGCAGCTTAGCGTTAACTAGCGGAGAGCAGTTCTTC CASSLALTSGEQFF TRBD2 TRBV7-9 - 14 TRBJ2-1
TGTGCCAGCAGCTTACCGGAGAACAGGGACAACTATGGCTACACCTTC CASSLPENRDNYGYTF - TRBV5-6 - 16 TRBJ1-2
TGTGCCAGTAGTATAGGCAGGGAACATCAGCCCCAGCATTTT CASSIGREHQPQHF - TRBV19 - 14 TRBJ1-5
TGTGCCAGTAGTCTAGCGGGAGTGGGCGGGGAGCTGTTTTTT CASSLAGVGGELFF TRBD2 TRBV19 - 14 TRBJ2-2
TGCGCCAGCAGCTTGGGCACAGGGGCTAATGAAAAACTGTTTTTT CASSLGTGANEKLFF TRBD1 TRBV5-1 once 15 TRBJ1-4
TGTGCCACCAACCTCAGGTTCCCCACCTACGAGCAGTACTTC CATNLRFPTYEQYF - TRBV21-1 - 14 TRBJ2-7
TGTGCCAGCAGCCAAGGCGGCCACCAGAACACTGAAGCTTTCTTT CASSQGGHQNTEAFF - TRBV4-2 once 15 TRBJ1-1
TGTGCCTGGAGTGTAAGCCAGGGTGCAGAGACCCAGTACTTC CAWSVSQGAETQYF - TRBV30 - 14 TRBJ2-5
TGTGCCAGCAGCAGCTATGGCTACACCTTC CASSSYGYTF - TRBV6-1 - 10 TRBJ1-2
TGTGCCAGCAGCTTAAACCGGGACAGGGGGCGCGCTTCGGGCTACACCTTC CASSLNRDRGRASGYTF TRBD1 TRBV7-8 - 17 TRBJ1-2
TGTGCCAGCTCTGCAGGTTTAGCGGGAGAACCCTACGAGCAGTACTTC CASSAGLAGEPYEQYF TRBD2 TRBV7-9 - 16 TRBJ2-7
TGTGCCAGCAGTTCCTATTCGAGCGGGGAGACCCAGTACTTC CASSSYSSGETQYF - TRBV5-6 - 14 TRBJ2-5
TGTGCCACCGCGGACAGTTATAGCAATCAGCCCCAGCATTTT CATADSYSNQPQHF - TRBV27 - 14 TRBJ1-5
TGTGCCAGCAGTCAGGGGCCAACTAATGAAAAACTGTTTTTT CASSQGPTNEKLFF - TRBV6-1 - 14 TRBJ1-4
TGTGCCAGCAGCTTAATGGGGCTGGGTGAAGAGCAGTACTTC CASSLMGLGEEQYF - TRBV7-9 - 14 TRBJ2-7
TGCGCCAGCAGGGGACTAGCGAACTCCTACGAGCAGTACTTC CASRGLANSYEQYF TRBD2 TRBV5-1 - 14 TRBJ2-7
TGCGCCAGCAGCCTCGGCGGGCAGTTGAACACTGAAGCTTTCTTT CASSLGGQLNTEAFF - TRBV5-1 - 15 TRBJ1-1
TGCGCCAGCAGCCTAGGGACAGACACTGAAGCTTTCTTT CASSLGTDTEAFF TRBD1 TRBV5-1 - 13 TRBJ1-1
TGTGCCAGCAGCCGATGGGGAGGGAACTCCTACAATGAGCAGTTCTTC CASSRWGGNSYNEQFF TRBD2 TRBV14 - 16 TRBJ2-1
TGTGCCACCCTGGGACAGGGCAACGAGCAGTACTTC CATLGQGNEQYF TRBD1 TRBV28 - 12 TRBJ2-7
TGTGCCTGGAGTGTAGGGACTAGCGGACACACAGATACGCAGTATTTT CAWSVGTSGHTDTQYF TRBD2 TRBV30 - 16 TRBJ2-3
TGTGCCAGCAGTCTCCGTACCATTAGCGGGGCCCACACCGGGGAGCTGTTTTTT CASSLRTISGAHTGELFF TRBD2 TRBV27 - 18 TRBJ2-2
TGTGCCAGCAGAATCGGGGGGGCTAATGAAAAACTGTTTTTT CASRIGGANEKLFF - TRBV28 - 14 TRBJ1-4
TGTGCCTGGGACCTAGCGGGTGTAGGAGATACGCAGTATTTT CAWDLAGVGDTQYF TRBD2 TRBV30 - 14 TRBJ2-3
TGTGCCAGCAGCGTAGTGGCAGGGGGGAACACCGGGGAGCTGTTTTTT CASSVVAGGNTGELFF TRBD1 TRBV9 once 16 TRBJ2-2
TGTGCCAGCAGAGTTAGCTCCTACAATGAGCAGTTCTTC CASRVSSYNEQFF - TRBV7-8 once 13 TRBJ2-1
TGCGCCAGCAGCCAAGATTTGTCATGGGGACTAGACAACACCGGGGAGCTGTTTTTT CASSQDLSWGLDNTGELFF TRBD2 TRBV4-3 - 19 TRBJ2-2
TGTGCCAGTGCACGGGAAAGGAACACTGAAGCTTTCTTT CASARERNTEAFF - TRBV19 - 13 TRBJ1-1
TGTGCCAGCAGCTTTTATGGGGGGACTGAAGCTTTCTTT CASSFYGGTEAFF - TRBV5-8 - 13 TRBJ1-1
TGTGCCAGCAGCTTGTCCAGTCGACAGAACTACGAGCAGTACTTC CASSLSSRQNYEQYF - TRBV5-5 - 15 TRBJ2-7